Following are 18 T cell receptor beta chains from one sample sequenced in a study of vaccination effects on CD4 cells after COVID-19 (dated by TCRdb to 2021 to 2024). Libraries were built with the immunoSEQ multiplex PCR assay. Not all clones reach the TCRdb copy of this immuneACCESS table, which keeps in-frame sequences only. Checked studies attribute under half of the gap to unresolved V genes and leave the rest unexplained. This sample is represented by more than 45,000 clones; around 76% of them were singletons. The ten most abundant clones make up approximately 12% of the sample. After about 9 days of culture, CD4+ T cells were isolated with the EasySep CD4+ T cell isolation kit. Their antigens are not known. Sequencing used CD4+ T cells from PBMCs cultured without peptide, obtained before COVID-19 vaccination. These receptors were obtained from a human donor who had a prior SARS-CoV-2 infection.

The rearrangement uses TRBV2 and TRBJ1-5, with 7 bases matching TRBD1. The CDR3 totals 16 residues. The trim removed 6 bases at V and 0 bases at J, leaving 8 bases unmatched. CDR1 is SNHLY, CDR2 FYNNEI, per germline. In DNA form, the CDR3 reads TGTGCCAGCAGCGCCACGACAGGGAATAGCAATCAGCCCCAGCATTTT. This sequence encodes CASSATTGNSNQPQHF.

A note on this clone: The junction differs from germline at one of its ends, possibly a read error. This chain joins TRBV7-9 and TRBJ2-1; 11 nucleotides align to TRBD2. The CDR3 has 14 amino acids. Per germline, CDR1 SEHNR and CDR2 FQNEAQ (reference sequence). CDR3 amino acids: CASSLAGGYNEQFF. The CDR3 DNA is TGTGCCAGCAGCCTAGCGGGAGGTTACAATGAGCAGTTCTTC.

CDR3 sequence (DNA): TGTGCCAGCAGTTTATCGGACCGGACAGGGAGCTATGGCTACACCTTC. Amino acid sequence: CASSLSDRTGSYGYTF. V and J are TRBV28 and TRBJ1-2, with 8 positions matching TRBD1. Germline CDR1 MDHEN, CDR2 SYDVKM. Trimming cost V 1 base and J 4 bases; bases outside gene matches: 8. The CDR3 is 16 residues long.

This clone was counted only a few times. The V gene is TRBV2, the J gene TRBJ2-7; tentative D call: TRBD2 (5 bases). The germline V gene encodes CDR1 SNHLY and CDR2 FYNNEI. Trimming cost V 4 bases and J 6 bases, with 13 bases left between them. The CDR3 spans 13 residues. CDR3 sequence (DNA): TGTGCCAGCAGTGGGGTCGGGGATATCGAGCAGTACTTC. Protein sequence: CASSGVGDIEQYF.

This chain links TRBV2 with TRBJ2-6; possibly TRBD1 for D (6 bases). Trimming removed 11 bases from V and 0 bases from J, with 20 bases in between. The length of the CDR3 is 17 residues. The germline gives CDR1 SNHLY, CDR2 FYNNEI. The CDR3 DNA reads as TGTGCCTCGAGACAGGAGTTATTCCTCTCTGGGGCCAACGTCCTGACTTTC. Encoded protein: CASRQELFLSGANVLTF.

This clone was observed a handful of times. The V call is TRBV6-1, the J call TRBJ2-7; D gene unclear. V lost 3 bases to trimming and J lost 0 bases, with 12 bases between them. Germline V gene lookup returns CDR1 MNHNS and CDR2 SASEGT. There are 15 residues in the CDR3. CDR3 amino acids: CASSDSAVISYEQYF. CDR3 bases: TGTGCCAGCAGTGATTCGGCTGTAATCTCCTACGAGCAGTACTTC.

This rearrangement joins TRBV2 to TRBJ2-5; D gene ambiguous. This CDR3 is built from 12 residues. Germline CDR1 SNHLY, CDR2 FYNNEI. Trimming stripped 3 bases from V and 5 bases from J, with 7 bases between. The CDR3 protein is CASSDRIETQYF. The CDR3 DNA follows: TGTGCCAGCAGTGATAGGATTGAGACCCAGTACTTC.

The genes are TRBV11-3 and TRBJ2-6; D ambiguous. The V and J ends lost 5 bases and 4 bases respectively, with 6 bases between them. The CDR3 length is 13 residues. Germline V gene sequence: CDR1 SGHNT, CDR2 YENEEA. The CDR3 DNA reads TGTGCCAGCAGCCCGTCCGGGGCCAACGTCCTGACTTTC. It is translated as CASSPSGANVLTF.

The CDR3 bases are TGTGCCATCAGAGTAGGGACGGGCGGTTATGGCTACACCTTC. It specifies CAIRVGTGGYGYTF. The gene calls are TRBV10-3 and TRBJ1-2; weak D call: TRBD1 (5 bases). Germline loops: CDR1 ENHRY, CDR2 SYGVKD. Trimming shortened V by 6 bases and J by 5 bases, and 16 bases separated the two germline ends. The CDR3 covers 14 residues.

The chain joins TRBV15 to TRBJ2-5; tentatively, D is TRBD2 (5 bases). The germline CDR1 and CDR2 sequences are LNHNV and YYDKDF (reference sequence). The V end was cut by 2 bases, the J end by 5 bases, with 18 bases between. This CDR3 has 16 residues. The CDR3 reads CATSRPSVAGGETQYF. CDR3 sequence (DNA): TGTGCCACCAGCAGACCCTCGGTGGCAGGAGGCGAGACCCAGTACTTC. Variable domain in full (rest from reference TRBV15 and TRBJ2-5): DAMVIQNPRYQVTQFGKPVTLSCSQTLNHNVMYWYQQKSSQAPKLLFHYYDKDFNNEADTPDNFQSRRPNTSFCFLDIRSPGLGDTAMYLCATSRPSVAGGETQYFGPGTRLLVL.

This clone is a singleton in its sample. The J gene is TRBJ2-3, the V gene TRBV9, with a possible D match to TRBD2 (7 bases). Per germline, CDR1 SGDLS and CDR2 YYNGEE. V lost 4 bases and J 3 bases, leaving 18 bases between the germline ends. The CDR3 covers 16 residues. CDR3 nucleotides: TGTGCCAGCAGCCCTCCCAGGGCGGGGGCAACAGATACGCAGTATTTT. This gives the protein CASSPPRAGATDTQYF.

This clone was counted a single time. This chain links TRBV3-1 (or the pseudogene TRBV3-2) with TRBJ1-3, with 7 bases identical to TRBD1. V was pared by 2 bases and J by 7 bases, with 8 bases of the junction left unmatched. CDR1 LGHDT and CDR2 YNNKEL come from the germline V gene (reference sequence). This CDR3 has 15 amino acids. CDR3 loop: CASSQRADRANTIYF. DNA of the CDR3: TGTGCCAGCAGCCAACGCGCCGACAGGGCTAACACCATATATTTT.

This clone was detected a few times. The chain uses TRBV2 and TRBJ1-6; 7 bases are a match to TRBD1. Germline V gene lookup returns CDR1 SNHLY and CDR2 FYNNEI. V shed 8 bases and J 9 bases; nucleotides not matched to a gene: 16. There are 16 residues in the CDR3. The CDR3 is CASGIGTDYEFSPLHF. CDR3 DNA sequence: TGTGCCAGCGGCATCGGGACAGATTACGAATTTTCACCCCTCCACTTT.

The V gene is TRBV19, the J gene TRBJ2-5, with 9 bases aligning to TRBD2. CDR1 and CDR2 (germline): LNHDA, SQIVND (reference sequence). This CDR3 region has 19 residues. The ends lost 0 bases at V and 5 bases at J; junction bases unmatched: 16. As DNA, the CDR3 is TGTGCCAGTAGTATAGATGAGGTAGCGGGGGTCTTGGTGTGGGAGACCCAGTACTTC. Translated: CASSIDEVAGVLVWETQYF.

V usage is TRBV19 and J usage is TRBJ2-2; 8 bases align to TRBD2. CDR3 length equals 16 residues. Germline V gene lookup returns CDR1 LNHDA and CDR2 SQIVND (reference sequence). Trimming cost V 9 bases and J 7 bases; bases outside gene matches: 16. CDR3 region: CASGGRAGVLGGELFF. DNA for the CDR3: TGTGCCAGCGGCGGACGAGCGGGAGTCCTTGGCGGGGAGCTGTTTTTT. Complete variable domain (other parts from reference TRBV19 and TRBJ2-2): DGGITQSPKYLFRKEGQNVTLSCEQNLNHDAMYWYRQDPGQGLRLIYYSQIVNDFQKGDIAEGYSVSREKKESFPLTVTSAQKNPTAFYLCASGGRAGVLGGELFFGEGSRLTVL.

This sequence joins TRBV9 and TRBJ2-3, with 8 bases that match TRBD2. CDR1 and CDR2 from the germline V gene are SGDLS and YYNGEE. This CDR3 comprises 15 residues. J lost 6 bases, V lost 0 bases, and 6 bases had no gene match. CDR3 in amino acids: CASSVVGGGIDTQYF. CDR3 DNA: TGTGCCAGCAGCGTAGTAGGCGGGGGGATCGATACGCAGTATTTT.

The rearrangement links TRBV9 to TRBJ2-5, with D possibly TRBD2 on 6 matching bases. The CDR3 extends over 13 amino acids. The V gene lost 4 bases and the J gene lost 3 bases, with 10 bases spanning the gap. CDR1 and CDR2 from the germline V gene are SGDLS and YYNGEE. The CDR3 DNA follows: TGTGCCAGCAGCCCGGGACTTGAAGAGACCCAGTACTTC. It is translated as CASSPGLEETQYF.

The chain couples TRBV7-2 to TRBJ2-1; the match to TRBD2 covers 7 bases. The germline gives CDR1 SGHTA, CDR2 FQGNSA. CDR3 length: 14 residues. Trimming cost V 4 bases and J 6 bases; bases outside gene matches: 6. The CDR3 here is CASSWGGVSNEQFF. The CDR3 coding sequence is TGTGCCAGCAGCTGGGGGGGGGTCAGCAATGAGCAGTTCTTC.